This passage covers 19 T cell receptor beta chains from one sample sequenced in a study of OX40 agonist ivuxolimab in advanced cancers. Assay used: immunoSEQ multiplex PCR; TCRdb lists only in-frame clones, some missing. The sample lists 70,000 to 85,000 clones; 75% to 85% were seen once. The source material was CD4+ or CD8+ T cells sorted from blood, sampled in a trial of the OX40 agonist ivuxolimab. These receptors all come from an adult with an advanced solid tumor such as melanoma, head and neck, liver or kidney cancer.

Note on this clone: Sequence at one end of the junction differs from germline and may be a read error. The chain is built from TRBV2 and TRBJ1-1, with 8 positions matching TRBD1. Looked up from germline, CDR1 is SNHLY and CDR2 is FYNNEI. The CDR3 runs to 15 residues. The CDR3 sequence is CASREGQGSNTEAFF. CDR3 DNA: TGTGCCAGCAGGGAAGGACAGGGCTCAAACACTGAAGCTTTCTTT.

V and J are TRBV6-6 and TRBJ1-6; D ambiguous. CDR1 and CDR2 from the germline V gene are MNHNY and SVGAGI (reference sequence). V dropped 6 bases and J dropped 8 bases, with 17 bases sitting between them. The CDR3 extends over 15 amino acids. The CDR3 nucleotides read TGTGCCAGCAGCCTTTCTTACTTCGGGGATTCACCCCTCCACTTT. This codes for CASSLSYFGDSPLHF.

The count of this clone is one. CDR3 sequence (DNA): TGTGCCAGCAGTCCGAATCGGGAGAGGAATCAGCCCCAGCATTTT. Protein product: CASSPNRERNQPQHF. This chain links TRBV6-6 with TRBJ1-5; D call uncertain. Per germline, CDR1 MNHNY and CDR2 SVGAGI (reference sequence). Trimming cost V 5 bases and J 4 bases, with 15 bases left between them. The CDR3 contains 15 residues.

The V gene is TRBV5-1, the J gene TRBJ2-7; 8 bases agree with TRBD2. Germline CDR1 and CDR2: SGHRS and YFSETQ. The CDR3 consists of 15 residues. Losses at the gene ends were 2 bases for V and 5 bases for J; bases not matched to a gene: 9. The CDR3 sequence: CASSFSGGALDEQYF. The CDR3, as DNA: TGCGCCAGCAGCTTTTCCGGGGGGGCTCTGGACGAGCAGTACTTC.

This chain connects TRBV5-4 to TRBJ2-7; D remains unclear. This CDR3 contains 14 residues. V was trimmed by 4 bases and J by 3 bases, leaving 14 bases between them. CDR1 SGHNT and CDR2 YYREEE come from the germline V gene (reference sequence). CDR3 DNA sequence: TGTGCCAGCAGCCGCAGTGTTGGTGGCTACGAGCAGTACTTC. It specifies CASSRSVGGYEQYF.

As for this clone: At one end the junction does not follow the germline gene, possibly because of a read error. The chain joins TRBV19 to TRBJ1-4; D not resolved. Germline V lookup: CDR1 LNHDA, CDR2 SQIVND (reference sequence). CDR3 length equals 12 residues. The CDR3 DNA is TGTGCCAGTTGTTTCTCCAATGGAAAACTGTTTTTT. This translates into CASCFSNGKLFF.

This chain links TRBV5-4 with TRBJ2-5; TRBD1 matches 8 bases. Matching the DNA end better, TRBJ2-7 makes the J call doubtful. This CDR3 contains 16 residues. Per the germline V gene, CDR1 is SGHNT and CDR2 is YYREEE (reference sequence). CDR3 amino acids: CASSPRPTGEGYEQYF. The CDR3 region has the DNA TGTGCCAGCAGCCCCCGCCCGACAGGGGAAGGCTACGAGCAGTACTTC.

J is TRBJ1-3 and V is TRBV21-1; the DNA was not compared with TRBD1, the D call given in the table. TRBV21-1 is a pseudogene locus. The CDR3 covers 16 residues. CDR3 in amino acids: CASSFSPGHSGNTIYF. CDR3 DNA sequence: TGTGCCAGCAGCTTTTCCCCTGGCCACTCTGGAAACACCATATATTTT.

This clone has just a few counts. The genes are TRBV19 and TRBJ1-5, with 7 bases matching TRBD1. The CDR3 is made up of 15 amino acids. J gave up 2 bases and V 3 bases, and 4 bases lay outside the gene matches. CDR1 LNHDA and CDR2 SQIVND come from the germline V gene (reference sequence). CDR3 DNA: TGTGCCAGTAGTATCGGGACAGCCCGCAATCAGCCCCAGCATTTT. It codes for CASSIGTARNQPQHF.

The genes are TRBV9 and TRBJ1-4; D gene uncertain. Trimming cost V 0 bases and J 6 bases, with 12 bases left between them. This CDR3 has 15 amino acids. Germline assignment: CDR1 SGDLS and CDR2 YYNGEE. CDR3 DNA sequence: TGTGCCAGCAGCGTAGGAGTCTCCACCTATGAAAAACTGTTTTTT. Residues: CASSVGVSTYEKLFF.

The V call is TRBV11-3, the J call TRBJ2-1, with 15 bases identical to TRBD2. The CDR3 has 17 residues. V was clipped by 5 bases and J by 5 bases; unmatched bases: 7. Germline CDR1 and CDR2: SGHNT and YENEEA. CDR3 residues: CASSPGLAGGMDNEQFF. The CDR3 nucleotides read TGTGCCAGCAGCCCGGGACTAGCGGGGGGAATGGACAATGAGCAGTTCTTC.

The V gene is TRBV4-3, the J gene TRBJ1-6; D remains ambiguous. Trimming took off 1 base at V and 8 bases at J, with 12 bases between the two ends. CDR1 and CDR2 from the germline V gene are LGHNA and YSLEER. CDR3 length equals 15 residues. CDR3 coding DNA: TGCGCCAGCAGCCAAGGCGGCGGACGGGATTCACCCCTCCACTTT. Residues: CASSQGGGRDSPLHF.

This clone came up a few times. The V and J genes are TRBV4-1 and TRBJ1-6; 9 positions agree with TRBD1. V lost 2 bases, J lost 6 bases, and 8 bases stayed unmatched. Germline V CDR1 and CDR2: MGHRA, YSYEKL. The CDR3 consists of 17 residues. The CDR3 sequence: CASSQQGQGNPNSPLHF. The CDR3 region has the DNA TGCGCCAGCAGCCAACAGGGACAGGGAAACCCTAATTCACCCCTCCACTTT.

V is TRBV7-8 and J is TRBJ1-4; the match to TRBD1 covers 7 bases. Germline V gives CDR1 SGHVS, CDR2 FQNEAQ. The junction had 8 bases not matched to a gene; V was cut back by 0 bases and J by 7 bases. The CDR3 is 16 amino acids. The CDR3 DNA reads TGTGCCAGCAGCTTAGCTACGACAGGGCGGGGTGAAAAACTGTTTTTT. This sequence encodes CASSLATTGRGEKLFF.

The rearrangement uses TRBV6-5 and TRBJ1-2; D possibly corresponds to TRBD1 (5 bases). This CDR3 region has 14 residues. V was trimmed by 0 bases and J by 6 bases, leaving 11 bases between them. Germline lookup yields CDR1 MNHEY and CDR2 SVGAGI. The CDR3 is CASSYSGGGNGYTF. CDR3 sequence (DNA): TGTGCCAGCAGTTACTCTGGGGGGGGGAATGGCTACACCTTC.

The rearrangement uses TRBV7-2 and TRBJ1-2; D gene uncertain. Trimming took 1 base from V and 3 from J, leaving 12 bases between them. The CDR3 consists of 15 residues. Germline lookup yields CDR1 SGHTA and CDR2 FQGNSA. The CDR3, as DNA: TGTGCCAGCAGCTTAGGGAGCTCGAGTTACTATGGCTACACCTTC. Protein: CASSLGSSSYYGYTF.

CDR3 sequence (DNA): TGTGCCAGCAGCGTCAGGGTAGAGACCGGGGAGCTGTTTTTT. Translation gives CASSVRVETGELFF. This sequence joins TRBV9 and TRBJ2-2; D might be TRBD1 (5 bases). CDR3 length equals 14 residues. Germline CDR1 SGDLS, CDR2 YYNGEE. Trimming stripped 2 bases from V and 5 bases from J, with 10 bases between.

This sequence joins TRBV10-3 and TRBJ1-1, with D possibly being TRBD1 (6 bases). This CDR3 is 13 amino acids long. CDR1 and CDR2 from the germline V gene are ENHRY and SYGVKD. Trimming took 3 bases from V and 5 from J, leaving 10 bases between them. CDR3 residues: CAISDTGFTEAFF. The CDR3 coding sequence is TGTGCCATCAGTGACACAGGGTTTACTGAAGCTTTCTTT.

The chain carries TRBV7-2 and TRBJ2-7, with D possibly called TRBD1 or TRBD2 (5 bases each). The V gene lost 5 bases and the J gene lost 0 bases, with 8 bases spanning the gap. Germline lookup yields CDR1 SGHTA and CDR2 FQGNSA. The CDR3 totals 13 residues. This CDR3 is CASSGGSSYEQYF. The CDR3 nucleotides are TGTGCCAGCAGCGGGGGAAGCTCCTACGAGCAGTACTTC.